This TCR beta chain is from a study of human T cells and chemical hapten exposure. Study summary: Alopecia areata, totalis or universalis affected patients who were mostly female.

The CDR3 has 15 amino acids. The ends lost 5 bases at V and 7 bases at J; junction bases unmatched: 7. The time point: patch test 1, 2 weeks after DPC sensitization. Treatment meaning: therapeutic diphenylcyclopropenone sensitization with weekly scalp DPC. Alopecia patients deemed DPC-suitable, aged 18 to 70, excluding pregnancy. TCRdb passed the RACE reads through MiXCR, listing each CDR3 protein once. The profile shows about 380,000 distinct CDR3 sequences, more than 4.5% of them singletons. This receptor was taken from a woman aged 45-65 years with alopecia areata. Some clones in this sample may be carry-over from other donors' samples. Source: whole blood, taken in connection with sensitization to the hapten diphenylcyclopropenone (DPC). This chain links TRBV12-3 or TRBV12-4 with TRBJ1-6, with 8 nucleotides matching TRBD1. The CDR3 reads CASSPPNRGNSPLHF. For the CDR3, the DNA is TGTGCCAGCAGTCCCCCAAACAGGGGGAATTCACCCCTCCACTTT.